This TCR beta chain was observed in a study of radiation and T cells in renal cell carcinoma. About the research overall: Nephrectomy followed 15 Gy stereotactic body radiation by 4 weeks. General study findings and limits: Baseline intratumoral clonotype presence is unknown without pretreatment biopsies.

This sample's time point: blood 2 weeks post-SBRT. Noted treatment: 15 Gy SBRT to primary tumor, nephrectomy 4 weeks later. With 5 bases clipped from V and 7 bases from J, the junction kept 6 bases outside the gene matches. CDR3 length: 15 amino acids. Germline V gene data show CDR1 as MNHEY and CDR2 as SVGAGI. Only in-frame clones appear in the TCRdb table, and some are missing; sequencing was by immunoSEQ multiplex PCR. The sample lists roughly 150,000 clones; 80% to 90% were seen once. For this clone: Its antigen is not identified.

V usage is TRBV6-5 and J usage is TRBJ2-1; 12 bases line up with TRBD2. The sample was blood, taken from a patient whose treatment included radiotherapy and nephrectomy. The TCR was taken from a woman aged 45-65 years with renal cell carcinoma. CDR3 in amino acids: CASSRPSGGANEQFF. As DNA, the CDR3 is TGTGCCAGCAGTCGACCTAGCGGGGGGGCTAATGAGCAGTTCTTC.